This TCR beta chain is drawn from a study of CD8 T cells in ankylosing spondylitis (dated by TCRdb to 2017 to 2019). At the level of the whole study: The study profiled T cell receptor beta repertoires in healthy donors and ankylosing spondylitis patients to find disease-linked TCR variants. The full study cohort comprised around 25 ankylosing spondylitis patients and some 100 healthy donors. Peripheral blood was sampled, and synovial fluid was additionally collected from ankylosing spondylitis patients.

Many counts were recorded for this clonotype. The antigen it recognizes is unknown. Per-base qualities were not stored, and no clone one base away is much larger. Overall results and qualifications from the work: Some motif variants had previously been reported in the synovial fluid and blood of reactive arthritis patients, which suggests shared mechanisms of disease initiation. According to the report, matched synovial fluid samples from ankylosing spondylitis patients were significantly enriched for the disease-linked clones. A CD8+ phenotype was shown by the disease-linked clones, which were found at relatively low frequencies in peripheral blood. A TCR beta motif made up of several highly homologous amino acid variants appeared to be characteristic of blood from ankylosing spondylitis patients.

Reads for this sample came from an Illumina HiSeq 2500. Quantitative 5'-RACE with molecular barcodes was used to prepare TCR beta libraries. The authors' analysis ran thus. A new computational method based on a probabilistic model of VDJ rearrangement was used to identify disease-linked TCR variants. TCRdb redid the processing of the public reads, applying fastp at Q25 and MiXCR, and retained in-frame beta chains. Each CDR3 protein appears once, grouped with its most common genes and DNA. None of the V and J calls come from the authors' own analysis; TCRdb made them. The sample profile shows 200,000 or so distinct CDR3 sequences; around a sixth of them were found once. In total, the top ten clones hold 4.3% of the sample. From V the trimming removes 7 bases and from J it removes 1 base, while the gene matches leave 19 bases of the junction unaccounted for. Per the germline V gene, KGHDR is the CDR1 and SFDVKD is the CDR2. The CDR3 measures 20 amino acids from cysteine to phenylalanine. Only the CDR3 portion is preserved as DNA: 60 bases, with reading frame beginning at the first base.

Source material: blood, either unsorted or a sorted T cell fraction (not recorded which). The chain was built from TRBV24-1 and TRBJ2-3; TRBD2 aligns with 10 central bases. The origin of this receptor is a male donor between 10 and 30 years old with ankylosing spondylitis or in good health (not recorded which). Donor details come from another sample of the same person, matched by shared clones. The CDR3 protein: CATSTAGASGSFYGTDTQYF. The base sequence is TGTGCCACCAGCACCGCGGGGGCTAGCGGGAGTTTTTACGGCACAGATACGCAGTATTTT.